The clone carrying this TCR beta chain was counted ten times or more. The antigen is undetermined. The data originate from a study of blood T cells in healthy people across ages. Notes on the study in general: Per million T cells, the diversity of TCR beta decreased roughly linearly as age advanced. Researchers deemed the diversity estimates from one million T cells underestimates.

Primed by a sample-barcoded 5' primer and a J-beta primer mix, a second PCR proceeded for 7 to 11 cycles. TCRdb re-analysed the 5' RACE reads in MiXCR, keeping a single row per CDR3 protein. The sample includes about 690,000 distinct CDR3 sequences, roughly two fifths seen only once; the top ten take about 32%. V was trimmed by 0 bases and J by 0 bases, leaving 14 bases between them. The CDR3 is 17 residues long. CDR1 is LGHNA, CDR2 YSLEER, per germline. The chain recombines TRBV4-3 with TRBJ1-2, with D unclear. The sample consisted of blood. The receptor was isolated from a man at least 80 years old in good health. CDR3: CASSQDSAGAPNYGYTF. The CDR3 DNA sequence: TGCGCCAGCAGCCAAGATTCCGCAGGAGCTCCTAACTATGGCTACACCTTC.